These 20 T cell receptor beta chains came from one sample sequenced in a study of cytomegalovirus exposure and HLA in healthy donors. This table comes from immunoSEQ multiplex PCR, and its TCRdb copy is limited to in-frame clones, with some not included. The sample carries some 140,000 clones, 84% recorded once. Sequences were obtained from PBMCs. These receptors all come from a woman in her twenties or thirties in good health and CMV-seronegative.

This chain uses TRBV7-2 with TRBJ2-7; 8 positions agree with TRBD2. The germline V gene encodes CDR1 SGHTA and CDR2 FQGNSA. This CDR3 region has 16 residues. The V and J ends lost 1 base and 2 bases, in that order; junction bases with no gene match: 7. The CDR3 here is CASSLVAGILAYEQYF. CDR3 bases: TGTGCCAGCAGCTTAGTAGCGGGGATACTAGCCTACGAGCAGTACTTC.

V usage is TRBV2 and J usage is TRBJ2-3; tentatively, D is TRBD1 (5 bases). CDR3 length: 14 residues. V was shortened by 3 bases and J by 4 bases, with 11 bases between the two germline ends. CDR1 is SNHLY, CDR2 FYNNEI, per germline. The CDR3 bases are TGTGCCAGCAGTGACCGCCTAGGGGCAGATACGCAGTATTTT. As protein: CASSDRLGADTQYF.

The chain is built from TRBV18 and TRBJ2-5; 13 nucleotides agree with TRBD2. Germline CDR1 is KGHSH and CDR2 is LQKENI. The CDR3 extends over 19 amino acids. V gave up 3 bases and J gave up 2 bases; unmatched junction bases: 12. The CDR3 loop reads CASSPVPRLAGGQQETQYF. For the CDR3, the DNA is TGTGCCAGCTCACCGGTTCCACGACTAGCGGGGGGACAGCAAGAGACCCAGTACTTC.

V and J are TRBV27 and TRBJ1-5; 7 bases line up with TRBD1. The germline V gene has CDR1 MNHEY and CDR2 SMNVEV (reference sequence). The CDR3 length is 15 residues. V lost 3 bases and J lost 1; bases outside the gene matches: 3. CDR3 coding DNA: TGTGCCAGCAGTTTCTCGACAGGGAGCAATCAGCCCCAGCATTTT. Translation: CASSFSTGSNQPQHF.

The V gene is TRBV6-5, the J gene TRBJ1-3; D gene uncertain. The CDR3 has 13 residues. V shed 6 bases and J shed 8 bases, with 14 bases lying between them. Germline values: CDR1 MNHEY, CDR2 SVGAGI. CDR3 sequence: CASRPGGQDTIYF. CDR3 DNA sequence: TGTGCCAGCAGACCGGGAGGGCAAGACACCATATATTTT.

The V gene is TRBV5-1, the J gene TRBJ2-5; 13 nucleotides line up with TRBD2. The germline CDR1 and CDR2 sequences are SGHRS and YFSETQ. The ends lost 0 bases at V and 4 bases at J; junction bases unmatched: 6. The CDR3 has 17 residues. CDR3 nucleotides: TGCGCCAGCAGCTTGGAGGGACTAGCGGGGCCGGGAGAGACCCAGTACTTC. Its protein is CASSLEGLAGPGETQYF. The entire variable domain, with the rest obtained from reference TRBV5-1 and TRBJ2-5, is as follows: KAGVTQTPRYLIKTRGQQVTLSCSPISGHRSVSWYQQTPGQGLQFLFEYFSETQRNKGNFPGRFSGRQFSNSRSEMNVSTLELGDSALYLCASSLEGLAGPGETQYFGPGTRLLVL.

This clone showed up just once. The chain is built from TRBV19 and TRBJ1-1, with D possibly matching TRBD1 (5 bases). Trimming stripped 7 bases from V and 0 bases from J, with 12 bases between. Germline lookup yields CDR1 LNHDA and CDR2 SQIVND (reference sequence). The CDR3 runs to 14 residues. The CDR3 loop reads CASTGMKMNTEAFF. Here the CDR3 DNA reads TGTGCCAGTACAGGGATGAAGATGAACACTGAAGCTTTCTTT.

The V and J genes are TRBV7-8 and TRBJ1-1, with 9 bases identical to TRBD1. The germline V gene has CDR1 SGHVS and CDR2 FQNEAQ. There are 17 residues in the CDR3. V dropped 1 base and J dropped 5; count of bases not matched to a gene: 11. CDR3 residues: CASSLVGTGGFGTEAFF. Here the CDR3 DNA reads TGTGCCAGCAGCTTAGTTGGTACAGGGGGCTTCGGAACTGAAGCTTTCTTT.

The chain recombines TRBV19 with TRBJ1-2; the match to TRBD1 covers 12 bases. V lost 8 bases, J lost 6 bases, and 10 bases stayed unmatched. From germline, CDR1 is LNHDA and CDR2 SQIVND (reference sequence). CDR3 length: 15 amino acids. The CDR3 bases are TGTGCCAGTCAGAGGGACAGGGGGCTCCTGCATGGCTACACCTTC. It codes for CASQRDRGLLHGYTF.

J is TRBJ2-7 and V is TRBV9; 7 bases are a match to TRBD2. In germline, CDR1 is SGDLS, CDR2 YYNGEE. V shed 4 bases and J 3 bases; nucleotides not matched to a gene: 7. The CDR3 spans 14 residues. The CDR3 region is CASSPSGAVYEQYF. CDR3 nucleotide sequence: TGTGCCAGCAGCCCTAGCGGAGCGGTCTACGAGCAGTACTTC.

V and J are TRBV5-1 and TRBJ2-1, with 7 bases identical to TRBD1. After removal of 0 bases from V and 1 base from J, the junction contained 1 base not matched to a gene. Germline V CDR1 and CDR2: SGHRS, YFSETQ. CDR3 length equals 15 residues. Here the CDR3 reads CASSLVQGSYNEQFF. For the CDR3, the DNA is TGCGCCAGCAGCTTGGTACAGGGGTCCTACAATGAGCAGTTCTTC.

The chain is built from TRBV27 and TRBJ1-5, with D possibly matching TRBD1 (6 bases). Germline V lookup: CDR1 MNHEY, CDR2 SMNVEV (reference sequence). V lost 6 bases and J 1 base, leaving 16 bases between the germline ends. The CDR3 has 16 residues. Here the CDR3 DNA reads TGTGCCAGCAGGCCGGACAGAGCGAACAGCAATCAGCCCCAGCATTTT. It encodes CASRPDRANSNQPQHF.

V usage is TRBV7-6 and J usage is TRBJ2-3; D might be TRBD2 (6 bases). Germline V gene data show CDR1 as SGHVS and CDR2 as FNYEAQ. This CDR3 region has 15 residues. Trimming removed 0 bases from V and 2 bases from J, with 9 bases in between. CDR3 in amino acids: CASSLAGGNTDTQYF. The CDR3 nucleotides read TGTGCCAGCAGCTTAGCGGGGGGAAACACAGATACGCAGTATTTT.

A note on this clone: The same CDR3 can be traced to other DNA sequences in this sample. This rearrangement joins TRBV7-3 to TRBJ1-1, with 7 bases aligning to TRBD1. Germline CDR1 reads SGHTA; CDR2 reads FQGTGA. CDR3 length: 14 amino acids. J was trimmed by 3 bases and V by 0 bases; bases with no gene match: 1. This chain's CDR3 is CASSLTGGDTEAFF. The DNA for the CDR3 is TGTGCCAGCAGCTTAACAGGGGGCGACACTGAAGCTTTCTTT.

V is TRBV19 and J is TRBJ2-3; TRBD2 agrees at 11 bases. The junction had 10 bases not matched to a gene; V was cut back by 3 bases and J by 2 bases. Germline-derived CDR1 and CDR2 are LNHDA and SQIVND (reference sequence). The length of the CDR3 is 18 residues. CDR3 residues: CASSIGPTSGGLTDTQYF. CDR3 nucleotide sequence: TGTGCCAGTAGTATTGGACCTACTAGCGGGGGCCTCACAGATACGCAGTATTTT. Drawing the rest from reference TRBV19 and TRBJ2-3, the complete variable domain is DGGITQSPKYLFRKEGQNVTLSCEQNLNHDAMYWYRQDPGQGLRLIYYSQIVNDFQKGDIAEGYSVSREKKESFPLTVTSAQKNPTAFYLCASSIGPTSGGLTDTQYFGPGTRLTVL.

The chain employs TRBV9 and TRBJ2-3; maybe TRBD2 (7 bases). This CDR3 contains 16 residues. The ends were cut back, 4 bases at V and 5 bases at J, with 20 bases in the middle. Germline assignment: CDR1 SGDLS and CDR2 YYNGEE. The CDR3 sequence: CASSPTIGGARDTQYF. CDR3 sequence (DNA): TGTGCCAGCAGCCCCACAATAGGGGGGGCCAGAGATACGCAGTATTTT.

This clone is a singleton in its sample. The chain couples TRBV7-9 to TRBJ2-3, with 11 bases aligning to TRBD2. Germline V lookup: CDR1 SEHNR, CDR2 FQNEAQ (reference sequence). V shed 2 bases, J shed 1 base, and the junction held 5 bases outside the gene matches. The CDR3 loop spans 17 amino acids. The CDR3 DNA reads TGTGCCAGCAGCTTATTTTCTAGCGGGGGGCGCACAGATACGCAGTATTTT. Its protein product is CASSLFSSGGRTDTQYF. The variable domain in full, with the rest retrieved from reference TRBV7-9 and TRBJ2-3, is DTGVSQNPRHKITKRGQNVTFRCDPISEHNRLYWYRQTLGQGPEFLTYFQNEAQLEKSRLLSDRFSAERPKGSFSTLEIQRTEQGDSAMYLCASSLFSSGGRTDTQYFGPGTRLTVL.

This clone appeared a single time. This chain connects TRBV4-3 to TRBJ1-2; 8 positions match TRBD1. CDR1 and CDR2 from the germline V gene are LGHNA and YSLEER. The CDR3 contains 15 residues. Losses at the gene ends were 2 bases for V and 4 bases for J; bases not matched to a gene: 6. The CDR3 nucleotides read TGCGCCAGCAGCCAAATTCACAGGGGGGGCTATGGCTACACCTTC. Translating it yields CASSQIHRGGYGYTF.

The chain recombines TRBV5-8 with TRBJ1-2; the match to TRBD1 covers 7 bases. The CDR3 loop spans 15 amino acids. The germline V gene has CDR1 SGHTS and CDR2 YDEGEE. J gave up 5 bases and V 0 bases, and 7 bases lay outside the gene matches. CDR3 protein: CASSLEDRRGYGYTF. In nucleotides, the CDR3 is TGTGCCAGCAGCTTGGAGGACAGGAGAGGGTATGGCTACACCTTC.

The rearrangement links TRBV6-4 to TRBJ2-3, with 9 bases that match TRBD2. Germline trimming cut 4 bases from V and 2 bases from J; bases unmatched to any gene: 10. CDR1 is MRHNA and CDR2 is SNTAGT in the germline V gene. The CDR3 contains 17 residues. The CDR3 region is CASSGASGEVFTDTQYF. The CDR3 coding sequence is TGTGCCAGCAGTGGGGCTAGCGGGGAGGTATTCACAGATACGCAGTATTTT.